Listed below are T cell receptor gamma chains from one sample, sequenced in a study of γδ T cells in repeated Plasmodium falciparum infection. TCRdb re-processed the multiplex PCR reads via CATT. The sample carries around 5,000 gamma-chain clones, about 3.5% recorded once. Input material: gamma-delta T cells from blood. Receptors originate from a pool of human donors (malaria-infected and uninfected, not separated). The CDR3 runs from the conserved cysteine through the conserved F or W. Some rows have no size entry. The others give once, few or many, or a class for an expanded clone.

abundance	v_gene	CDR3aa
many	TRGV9	CALWEVIDELGKKIKVF
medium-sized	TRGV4	CATWDGYTSNYYKKLF
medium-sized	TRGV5	CATWDVSDWIKTF
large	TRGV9	CALWEVPELGKKIKVF
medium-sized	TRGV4	CATWDGPKKLF
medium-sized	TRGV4	CTTWDGPLNYYKKLF
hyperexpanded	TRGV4	CATWDYGEDKKLF
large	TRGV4	CATWDGPLNYYKKLF
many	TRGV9	CALWEPTGRLGKKIKVF
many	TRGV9	CALWEVHLLF
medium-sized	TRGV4	CATWDGNFKKLF
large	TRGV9	CALWESGELGKKIKVF
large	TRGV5	CATWDKYKKLF
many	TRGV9	CALWEVREELGKKIKVF
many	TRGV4	CATWDGRNYYKKLF
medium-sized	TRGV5	CATWDRMRYKKLF
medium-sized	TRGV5	CATWDRLLNYYKKLF
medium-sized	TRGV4	CATWDGPRAEKKLF
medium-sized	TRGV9	CALWGSMELGKKIKVF
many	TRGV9	CALWEVRTSNLGKKIKVF
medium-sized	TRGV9	CALWEVELGKKIKVF
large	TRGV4	CATWDGFYYYKKLF
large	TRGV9	CALWEVENYYKKLF
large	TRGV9	CALWEVRDELGKKIKVF
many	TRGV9	CALWEVHGSQELGKKIKVF
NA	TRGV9	CALWDAPQELGKKIKVF
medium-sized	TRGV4	CATWDGPPQGFLKLF
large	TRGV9	CALWEPLVVGKKIKVF
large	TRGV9	CALWGPPLNYYKKLF
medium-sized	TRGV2	CATWSYNYYKKLF
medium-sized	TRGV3	CATWDRPTGGWFKIF
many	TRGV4	CATWSQGYGNYYKKLF
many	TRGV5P	CATWGQGNYYKKLF
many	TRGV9	CALWEVHPPNYYKKLF
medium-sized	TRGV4	CATNYYKKLF
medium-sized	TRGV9	CALWEVLPSDYYKKLF
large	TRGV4	CATWDGLDYKKLF
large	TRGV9	CALWEVRSGELGKKIKVF
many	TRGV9	CALWEVGKELGKKIKVF
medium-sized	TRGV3	CATWDREPRRDWIKTF
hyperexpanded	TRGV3	CATWDRRLVRTPTISNYYKKLF
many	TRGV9	CALWEENQELGKKIKVF
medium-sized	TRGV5	CATWDSSNYYKKLF
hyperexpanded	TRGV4	CATWDGSLSYYKKLF
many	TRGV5	CATWDGTSHYYKKLF
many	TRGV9	CALWEVHSGLGKKIKVF
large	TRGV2	CATWDGRSRTKKLF